This T cell receptor (beta chain) emerged from a study of cytomegalovirus exposure and HLA in healthy donors. On the study more broadly: The same platform as the approximately 730 first-cohort repertoires was used for the 120 validation repertoires, a later analysis reported.

Germline V gives CDR1 MNHEY, CDR2 SMNVEV (reference sequence). With 1 base clipped from V and 4 bases from J, the junction kept 3 bases outside the gene matches. The CDR3 spans 15 residues. The donors were members of the approximately 120-subject validation cohort (separate from the roughly 670-subject first cohort). As for this clone: What it binds is unknown.

TCRdb keeps only in-frame clones here, not all; method: immunoSEQ multiplex PCR. The sample has about 220,000 clones; around 80% are singletons. Regarding the study as a whole: Within the approximately 110 validation repertoires, first-cohort TCR clusters tended to co-occur, according to a later analysis.

The sample taken for sequencing was PBMCs. The receptor comes from a woman in her twenties or thirties in good health and CMV-seropositive. V usage is TRBV27 and J usage is TRBJ1-2; 10 nucleotides align to TRBD1. The CDR3 DNA is TGTGCCAGCAGTTTATTCGGGACAGGGGTCTATGGCTACACCTTC. Translation gives CASSLFGTGVYGYTF.